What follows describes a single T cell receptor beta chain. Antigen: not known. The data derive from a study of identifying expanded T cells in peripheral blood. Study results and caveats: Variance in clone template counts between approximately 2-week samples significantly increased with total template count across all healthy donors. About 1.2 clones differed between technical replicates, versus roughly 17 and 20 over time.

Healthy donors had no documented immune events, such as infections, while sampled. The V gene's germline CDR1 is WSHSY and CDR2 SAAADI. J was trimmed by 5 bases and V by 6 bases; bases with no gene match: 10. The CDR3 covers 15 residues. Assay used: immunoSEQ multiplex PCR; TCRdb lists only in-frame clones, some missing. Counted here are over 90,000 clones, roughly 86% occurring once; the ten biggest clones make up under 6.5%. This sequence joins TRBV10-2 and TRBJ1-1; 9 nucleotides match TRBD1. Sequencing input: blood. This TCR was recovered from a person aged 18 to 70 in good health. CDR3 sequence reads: CASRRSQGAGTEAFF. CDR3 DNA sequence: TGCGCCAGCAGGAGGTCACAGGGGGCTGGAACTGAAGCTTTCTTT.